Below are 6 T cell receptor beta chains sequenced from a single sample in a study of control samples from healthy donors and cancer patients. Assay used: immunoSEQ multiplex PCR; TCRdb lists only in-frame clones, some missing. The repertoire has under 200,000 clones, 80% to 95% of them found once; the top ten carry approximately 0.7%. Material for sequencing was blood. These receptors originate from a woman aged 30 to 39 in good health.

This chain uses TRBV4-1 with TRBJ1-1; 9 nucleotides match TRBD1. The V and J ends lost 2 bases and 8 bases, in that order; junction bases with no gene match: 9. This CDR3 region has 15 residues. Germline loops: CDR1 MGHRA, CDR2 YSYEKL. Written as DNA, the CDR3 is TGCGCCAGCAGCCAATGGCGGACAGGGGAAATGGAAGCTTTCTTT. This encodes CASSQWRTGEMEAFF.

The gene calls are TRBV28 and TRBJ2-1; D tentatively reads TRBD1 or TRBD2 (5 bases each). Trimming took off 10 bases at V and 3 bases at J, with 16 bases between the two ends. CDR3 length equals 14 residues. The germline V gene has CDR1 MDHEN and CDR2 SYDVKM. CDR3 region: CATRAADSYNEQFF. CDR3 coding DNA: TGTGCCACGCGGGCAGCCGACAGCTACAATGAGCAGTTCTTC.

The chain uses TRBV27 and TRBJ2-7; 13 bases match TRBD2. CDR1 is MNHEY and CDR2 is SMNVEV in the germline V gene (reference sequence). CDR3 length: 15 residues. J was trimmed by 3 bases and V by 4 bases; bases with no gene match: 3. Here the CDR3 reads CASSYRTSGSYEQYF. In DNA, the CDR3 is TGTGCCAGCAGTTACCGGACTAGCGGGAGCTACGAGCAGTACTTC.

The chain is built from TRBV5-6 and TRBJ1-3; 7 bases match TRBD1. The V gene end was trimmed by 0 bases and the J gene end by 3 bases; junction bases not matched to a gene: 3. The V gene's germline CDR1 is SGHDT and CDR2 YYEEEE. The length of the CDR3 is 15 residues. The CDR3 spells CASSLVQGSGNTIYF. CDR3 DNA: TGTGCCAGCAGCTTGGTACAGGGGAGTGGAAACACCATATATTTT.

This sequence joins TRBV4-1 and TRBJ2-3, with TRBD2 matching 11 bases. This CDR3 is built from 14 residues. Looked up from germline, CDR1 is MGHRA and CDR2 is YSYEKL. V dropped 5 bases and J dropped 6; count of bases not matched to a gene: 4. The CDR3 is CASSLAGGEDTQYF. The CDR3 DNA sequence: TGCGCCAGCAGCTTAGCGGGAGGGGAGGATACGCAGTATTTT.

This chain connects TRBV24-1 to TRBJ2-3; 13 bases fit TRBD2. CDR3 length: 18 residues. Looked up from germline, CDR1 is KGHDR and CDR2 is SFDVKD. Trimming at V came to 3 bases and at J to 2 bases, leaving 7 bases not matched to a gene. The CDR3 region is CATSDRRTSGSLTDTQYF. The CDR3 region has the DNA TGTGCCACCAGTGATCGGAGGACTAGCGGGAGTCTCACAGATACGCAGTATTTT.